What follows are 29 T cell receptor beta chains derived from one specimen sequenced in a study of blood T cell repertoires in COVID-19. Profiling relied on immunoSEQ multiplex PCR, and the TCRdb table lists in-frame clones only, not all of them. The sample consists of about 320,000 clones, approximately 85% of them appearing once. Source material: peripheral blood. These receptors were collected from a human donor in a cohort sampled during active COVID-19.

V and J are TRBV5-1 and TRBJ1-3; D gene unclear. The CDR3 consists of 16 residues. Trimming left V 2 bases short and J 0 bases short, with 12 bases between. In germline, CDR1 is SGHRS, CDR2 YFSETQ. In DNA, the CDR3 is TGCGCCAGCAGCTTTGACACCGGTTTCTCTGGAAACACCATATATTTT. This sequence encodes CASSFDTGFSGNTIYF.

The genes are TRBV5-8 and TRBJ2-1; 7 bases map to TRBD1. Germline V lookup: CDR1 SGHTS, CDR2 YDEGEE. CDR3 length: 14 residues. V dropped 4 bases and J dropped 3; count of bases not matched to a gene: 4. In DNA form, the CDR3 reads TGTGCCAGCAGCACCCGGGACAGCTACAATGAGCAGTTCTTC. Its protein product is CASSTRDSYNEQFF.

CDR3 region: CASSDRGTDTQYF. The CDR3 coding sequence is TGTGCCAGCAGTGACAGGGGAACAGATACGCAGTATTTT. This chain joins TRBV6-4 and TRBJ2-3, with D perhaps matching TRBD1 (5 bases). The CDR3 loop spans 13 amino acids. The germline V gene has CDR1 MRHNA and CDR2 SNTAGT. Trimming left V 2 bases short and J 3 bases short, with 6 bases between.

The chain carries TRBV19 and TRBJ2-3, with D possibly TRBD1 on 6 matching bases. The CDR3 is 13 amino acids. Per germline, CDR1 LNHDA and CDR2 SQIVND (reference sequence). Trimming removed 2 bases at V and 4 bases at J, with 7 bases between. CDR3: CASSIPGADTQYF. CDR3 nucleotide sequence: TGTGCCAGTAGTATACCAGGGGCAGATACGCAGTATTTT. The variable domain in full, completed from reference TRBV19 and TRBJ2-3, reads DGGITQSPKYLFRKEGQNVTLSCEQNLNHDAMYWYRQDPGQGLRLIYYSQIVNDFQKGDIAEGYSVSREKKESFPLTVTSAQKNPTAFYLCASSIPGADTQYFGPGTRLTVL.

CDR3 in DNA: TGTGCCAGCAGTTACTCGAATAGAGGGGGCAGCGAGCAGTACTTC. Residues: CASSYSNRGGSEQYF. The rearrangement joins TRBV6-5 to TRBJ2-7, with 7 positions matching TRBD1. Germline V lookup: CDR1 MNHEY, CDR2 SVGAGI. J gave up 6 bases and V 0 bases, and 8 bases lay outside the gene matches. CDR3 length equals 15 residues.

The V and J genes are TRBV27 and TRBJ1-1; TRBD1 matches 8 bases. V lost 3 bases, J lost 11 bases, and 5 bases stayed unmatched. The germline CDR1 and CDR2 sequences are MNHEY and SMNVEV (reference sequence). CDR3 length: 12 amino acids. The CDR3 coding sequence is TGTGCCAGCAGTTTTCTGGGACAGGTGGCTTTCTTT. Translating it yields CASSFLGQVAFF.

The chain employs TRBV5-1 and TRBJ2-5; 10 bases align to TRBD2. CDR3 length: 17 amino acids. Per germline, CDR1 SGHRS and CDR2 YFSETQ. Trimming at V came to 3 bases and at J to 4 bases, leaving 12 bases not matched to a gene. The CDR3 spells CASSYRAGGPPTETQYF. The CDR3 DNA is TGCGCCAGCAGCTATCGAGCGGGGGGGCCTCCAACAGAGACCCAGTACTTC.

This chain connects TRBV28 to TRBJ1-5, with D tentatively TRBD1 (5 bases). The V end was cut by 6 bases, the J end by 0 bases, with 12 bases between. Per germline, CDR1 MDHEN and CDR2 SYDVKM. The CDR3 loop spans 15 amino acids. The CDR3 DNA reads as TGTGCCAGCAGCCTTCAGGGAAATAGCAATCAGCCCCAGCATTTT. Protein product: CASSLQGNSNQPQHF.

V and J are TRBV5-1 and TRBJ2-5, with D possibly being TRBD2 (7 bases). The CDR3 is 14 residues long. Trimming shortened V by 4 bases and J by 0 bases, and 10 bases separated the two germline ends. Germline V gene lookup returns CDR1 SGHRS and CDR2 YFSETQ. The CDR3 here is CASSLGGDQETQYF. CDR3 sequence (DNA): TGCGCCAGCAGCCTAGGGGGGGACCAAGAGACCCAGTACTTC.

The rearrangement joins TRBV2 to TRBJ2-7, with D uncertain. V was cut by 5 bases and J by 7 bases, with 9 bases left in between. The CDR3 loop spans 11 amino acids. Germline V gene sequence: CDR1 SNHLY, CDR2 FYNNEI. The CDR3 sequence: CASSRLREQYF. CDR3 DNA sequence: TGTGCCAGCAGTCGTCTGAGAGAGCAGTACTTC.

This chain uses TRBV6-4 with TRBJ2-2; a weak D match, TRBD2 (5 bases). The V end was cut by 3 bases, the J end by 6 bases, with 11 bases between. The length of the CDR3 is 14 residues. The germline gives CDR1 MRHNA, CDR2 SNTAGT. CDR3: CASSDSERPGELFF. CDR3 DNA: TGTGCCAGCAGTGATTCCGAGCGGCCCGGGGAGCTGTTTTTT.

The chain links TRBV5-5 to TRBJ2-2; a possible D gene is TRBD1 (6 bases). CDR1 and CDR2 from the germline V gene are SGHKS and YYEKEE (reference sequence). This CDR3 has 15 amino acids. Trimming removed 5 bases from V and 2 bases from J, with 13 bases in between. DNA for the CDR3: TGTGCCAGCAGTTTTACAGGGTATAACACCGGGGAGCTGTTTTTT. Its translation: CASSFTGYNTGELFF.

The chain is built from TRBV19 and TRBJ1-1; no clear D gene. Trimming pared 5 bases from V and 2 bases from J, leaving 9 bases between. The CDR3 loop spans 13 amino acids. The germline gives CDR1 LNHDA, CDR2 SQIVND (reference sequence). The CDR3 spells CASSQSVNTEAFF. The CDR3 coding sequence is TGTGCCAGTAGTCAGTCAGTCAACACTGAAGCTTTCTTT.

This chain connects TRBV4-2 to TRBJ1-1; tentative D call: TRBD1 (5 bases). The CDR3 extends over 16 amino acids. The V end lost 1 base, the J end lost 0 bases, and 12 bases lay between the germline ends. The germline V gene encodes CDR1 LGHNA and CDR2 YNFKEQ. This CDR3 reads CASSQGPGVLNTEAFF. CDR3 coding DNA: TGTGCCAGCAGCCAAGGTCCGGGGGTCCTGAACACTGAAGCTTTCTTT.

The chain joins TRBV7-2 to TRBJ2-7, with 8 bases identical to TRBD1. V lost 5 bases, J lost 3 bases, and 6 bases stayed unmatched. Germline-derived CDR1 and CDR2 are SGHTA and FQGNSA. CDR3 size: 14 residues. The CDR3 region is CASSPGTGGYEQYF. The CDR3 DNA follows: TGTGCCAGCAGCCCAGGGACAGGCGGCTACGAGCAGTACTTC. Drawing the rest from reference TRBV7-2 and TRBJ2-7, the complete variable domain is GAGVSQSPSNKVTEKGKDVELRCDPISGHTALYWYRQSLGQGLEFLIYFQGNSAPDKSGLPSDRFSAERTGGSVSTLTIQRTQQEDSAVYLCASSPGTGGYEQYFGPGTRLTVT.

This rearrangement joins TRBV30 to TRBJ2-7, with D possibly matching TRBD1 (6 bases). CDR1 and CDR2 (germline): GTSNPN, SVGIG (reference sequence). CDR3 length: 13 residues. Trimming removed 3 bases from V and 4 bases from J, with 13 bases in between. CDR3 sequence: CAWSRGGLYEQYF. CDR3 DNA sequence: TGTGCCTGGAGCCGAGGGGGTTTGTACGAGCAGTACTTC. The variable domain in full, with the rest retrieved from reference TRBV30 and TRBJ2-7, is SQTIHQWPATLVQPVGSPLSLECTVEGTSNPNLYWYRQAAGRGLQLLFYSVGIGQISSEVPQNLSASRPQDRQFILSSKKLLLSDSGFYLCAWSRGGLYEQYFGPGTRLTVT.

The chain carries TRBV11-1 and TRBJ2-7, with TRBD2 identical over 7 bases. This CDR3 has 14 amino acids. CDR1 and CDR2 (germline): SGHAT, FQDESV (reference sequence). Unmatched junction bases numbered 5, after V lost 3 bases and J lost 3 bases. In nucleotides, the CDR3 is TGTGCCAGCAGCTTGGAGCGCGGGAGCTACGAGCAGTACTTC. This gives the protein CASSLERGSYEQYF.

Comments on this clone: Within the sample, other DNA sequences also encode this same CDR3. The gene calls are TRBV18 and TRBJ1-1, with a tentative D call TRBD1 (5 bases). CDR1 and CDR2 from the germline V gene are KGHSH and LQKENI. This CDR3 region has 14 residues. Deletions cut 6 bases from V and 4 bases from J, with 15 bases between. The chain's CDR3 is CASSPIGTGTEAFF. In DNA, the CDR3 is TGTGCCAGCTCCCCGATCGGGACTGGCACTGAAGCTTTCTTT.

The rearrangement joins TRBV29-1 to TRBJ1-2, with D tentatively TRBD1 (6 bases). Germline CDR1 SQVTM, CDR2 ANQGSEA. Trimming left V 4 bases short and J 2 bases short, with 11 bases between. This CDR3 is built from 13 residues. The CDR3 spells CSVAGEGNYGYTF. The CDR3 nucleotides are TGCAGCGTTGCAGGGGAAGGAAACTATGGCTACACCTTC.

The J gene is TRBJ1-2, the V gene TRBV24-1, with D possibly being TRBD1 (5 bases). Between the trimmed V and J ends, which lost 3 bases and 4 bases, there was a span of 11 bases. Germline-derived CDR1 and CDR2 are KGHDR and SFDVKD. The CDR3 length is 14 residues. CDR3 DNA sequence: TGTGCCACCAGTGATCAGGGCTCGACCTATGGCTACACCTTC. It encodes CATSDQGSTYGYTF.

The chain uses TRBV10-1 and TRBJ1-1; D unclear. Germline CDR1 reads WNHNN; CDR2 reads SYGVQD (reference sequence). The CDR3 loop spans 13 amino acids. V dropped 1 base and J dropped 5 bases, with 8 bases sitting between them. This CDR3 is CASSEWRGTEAFF. The CDR3 nucleotides are TGCGCCAGCAGTGAGTGGAGAGGGACTGAAGCTTTCTTT.

The rearrangement uses TRBV7-3 and TRBJ2-3; 9 nucleotides line up with TRBD1. The CDR3 spans 15 residues. From germline, CDR1 is SGHTA and CDR2 FQGTGA. V shed 5 bases and J 3 bases; nucleotides not matched to a gene: 6. The CDR3 loop reads CASSTTGGRTDTQYF. The CDR3 DNA sequence: TGTGCCAGCAGCACAACAGGGGGCAGGACAGATACGCAGTATTTT.

DNA of the CDR3: TGTGCCACCAGTGATTTGAAGGTCGAAGGGACAGGGGCGGCTCAGCCCCAGCATTTT. This translates into CATSDLKVEGTGAAQPQHF. V gene TRBV24-1 combines with J gene TRBJ1-5, with 10 bases matching TRBD1. The junction had 13 bases not matched to a gene; V was cut back by 0 bases and J by 6 bases. The length of the CDR3 is 19 residues. CDR1 KGHDR and CDR2 SFDVKD come from the germline V gene.

This clone appeared once. The chain recombines TRBV12-5 with TRBJ2-7, with 9 bases that match TRBD1. From germline, CDR1 is LGHNT and CDR2 FRNRAP. Germline trimming cut 0 bases from V and 6 bases from J; bases unmatched to any gene: 9. The CDR3 is 16 residues long. CDR3 coding DNA: TGTGCTAGTGGTTTGGTACTGGGACAGGGACCCTTCGAGCAGTACTTC. This gives the protein CASGLVLGQGPFEQYF. The full variable domain, with the rest looked up from reference TRBV12-5 and TRBJ2-7, is DARVTQTPRHKVTEMGQEVTMRCQPILGHNTVFWYRQTMMQGLELLAYFRNRAPLDDSGMPKDRFSAEMPDATLATLKIQPSEPRDSAVYFCASGLVLGQGPFEQYFGPGTRLTVT.

The chain couples TRBV2 to TRBJ1-1, with 12 positions matching TRBD1. V trimming: 6 bases; J trimming: 5 bases; junction bases outside the gene matches: 7. CDR1 and CDR2 (germline): SNHLY, FYNNEI. The CDR3 totals 15 residues. This chain's CDR3 is CASRDLGQGATEAFF. CDR3 coding DNA: TGTGCCAGCAGGGACCTGGGACAGGGGGCTACTGAAGCTTTCTTT.

The chain uses TRBV11-2 and TRBJ2-7, with D tentatively TRBD2 (6 bases). The CDR3 contains 13 residues. Looked up from germline, CDR1 is SGHAT and CDR2 is FQNNGV. Between the trimmed V and J ends, which lost 0 bases and 4 bases, there was a span of 7 bases. For the CDR3, the DNA is TGTGCCAGCAGCTTAGAAGGAGGGTACGAGCAGTACTTC. Encoded protein: CASSLEGGYEQYF.

The chain has TRBV30 and TRBJ2-7; 8 bases agree with TRBD1. Looked up from germline, CDR1 is GTSNPN and CDR2 is SVGIG (reference sequence). J gave up 2 bases and V 4 bases, and 4 bases lay outside the gene matches. The CDR3 loop spans 13 amino acids. CDR3 amino acids: CAWTRQGPYEQYF. The CDR3 DNA reads TGTGCCTGGACACGACAGGGGCCCTACGAGCAGTACTTC.

The V gene is TRBV19, the J gene TRBJ1-5, with a weak D call TRBD1 (6 bases). This CDR3 has 16 residues. Between the trimmed V and J ends, which lost 2 bases and 2 bases, there was a span of 13 bases. The germline CDR1 and CDR2 sequences are LNHDA and SQIVND (reference sequence). The CDR3 nucleotides are TGTGCCAGTAGTATAACGGGTCGGACAGGCAATCAGCCCCAGCATTTT. As protein: CASSITGRTGNQPQHF.

V gene TRBV6-5 combines with J gene TRBJ1-3; perhaps TRBD1 as D (5 bases). V lost 8 bases and J lost 4, with 15 bases in between. Germline CDR1 and CDR2: MNHEY and SVGAGI. The CDR3 extends over 14 amino acids. The CDR3 DNA reads TGTGCCAGCCTACCTTGGGGCCAGGGAAACACCATATATTTT. As protein: CASLPWGQGNTIYF.